This record looks at one TCR beta chain sequence and its context. A much bigger clone sits one base away, suggesting this may be a read error. These data originate in a study of CD8+CD57+ T cells in acquired aplastic anemia. Study-wide background: An average of about 9.8 million reads for CD4+ cells was obtained from healthy donors.

This CDR3 contains 12 residues. Per the germline V gene, CDR1 is SGHDN and CDR2 is FVKESK. Trimming pared 1 base from V and 11 bases from J, leaving 8 bases between. Genomic DNA served as template for TCR beta VDJ and CDR3 profiling. TCRdb processed the reads anew with MiXCR; each CDR3 protein has one entry. The repertoire consists of under 150,000 distinct CDR3 sequences, with more than 35% occurring once and the leading ten covering 7.5% to 9.5%. J is TRBJ1-4 and V is TRBV14; no definite D call. The origin of this receptor is a human donor in good health, serving as a control. The material sequenced was sorted CD4+, CD8+, or CD8+CD57+ T cells (not recorded which) from PBMCs. CDR3 nucleotide sequence: TGTGCCAGCAGCCAAGGAGAGGGCAAACTGTTTTTT. As protein: CASSQGEGKLFF. Using reference TRBV14 and TRBJ1-4 for the parts outside the CDR3, the full variable domain is EAGVTQFPSHSVIEKGQTVTLRCDPISGHDNLYWYRRVMGKEIKFLLHFVKESKQDESGMPNNRFLAERTGGTYSTLKVQPAELEDSGVYFCASSQGEGKLFFGSGTQLSVL.